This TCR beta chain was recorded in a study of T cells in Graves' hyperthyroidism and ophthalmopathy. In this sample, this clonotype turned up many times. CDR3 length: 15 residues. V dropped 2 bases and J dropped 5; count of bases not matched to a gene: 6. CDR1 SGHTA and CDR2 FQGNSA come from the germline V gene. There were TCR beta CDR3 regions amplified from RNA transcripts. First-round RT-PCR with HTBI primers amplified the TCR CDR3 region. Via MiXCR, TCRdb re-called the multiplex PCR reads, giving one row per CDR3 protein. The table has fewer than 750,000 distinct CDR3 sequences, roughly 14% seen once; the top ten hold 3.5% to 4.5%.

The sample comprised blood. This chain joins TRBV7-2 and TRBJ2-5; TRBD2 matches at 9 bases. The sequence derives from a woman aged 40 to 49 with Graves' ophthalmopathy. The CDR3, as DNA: TGTGCCAGCAGCTTACTCAGCGGGAGGTTGGAGACCCAGTACTTC. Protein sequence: CASSLLSGRLETQYF. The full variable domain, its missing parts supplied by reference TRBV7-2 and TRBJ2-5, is GAGVSQSPSNKVTEKGKDVELRCDPISGHTALYWYRQSLGQGLEFLIYFQGNSAPDKSGLPSDRFSAERTGGSVSTLTIQRTQQEDSAVYLCASSLLSGRLETQYFGPGTRLLVL.